The 31 T cell receptor beta chains below come from one sample, sequenced in a study of human T cells and chemical hapten exposure. Unique molecular identifiers were affixed to discrete cDNA molecules within the library. TCRdb re-called the reads with MiXCR, one entry per CDR3 protein. The sample holds about 120,000 distinct CDR3 sequences, 8.5% seen once. Someone pulled total RNA out of unfractionated whole blood. Sequences were obtained from whole blood. Every receptor here comes from a human donor in good health. Some clones in this sample may be carry-over from other donors' samples.

In this sample, this clonotype turned up a few times. The chain has TRBV18 and TRBJ2-4, with 8 bases matching TRBD1. The CDR3 has 18 amino acids. Trimming took 1 base from V and 0 from J; bases not matched to a gene: 8. Germline lookup yields CDR1 KGHSH and CDR2 LQKENI. In DNA form, the CDR3 reads TGTGCCAGCTCACCACTAAGGACAGGGATATCAGCCAAAAACATTCAGTACTTC. Translating gives CASSPLRTGISAKNIQYF.

This clonotype was observed many times. The chain employs TRBV4-1 and TRBJ1-1; TRBD1 matches 9 bases. V was pared by 0 bases and J by 6 bases, with 2 bases of the junction left unmatched. The CDR3 runs to 14 residues. Germline lookup yields CDR1 MGHRA and CDR2 YSYEKL. The CDR3 sequence is CASSQDNRGPEAFF. The CDR3 DNA is TGCGCCAGCAGCCAAGATAACAGGGGGCCTGAAGCTTTCTTT.

The V and J genes are TRBV3-1 and TRBJ1-1, with D unclear. V was cut by 3 bases and J by 1 base, with 9 bases left in between. Germline V gives CDR1 LGHDT, CDR2 YNNKEL (reference sequence). The length of the CDR3 is 14 residues. The CDR3 is CASSHRTENTEAFF. The CDR3 DNA follows: TGTGCCAGCAGCCACCGCACAGAGAACACTGAAGCTTTCTTT.

This clonotype was recorded at least ten times. The chain is built from TRBV7-9 and TRBJ1-1; unclear D gene. The V gene lost 0 bases and the J gene lost 7 bases, with 9 bases spanning the gap. Germline assignment: CDR1 SEHNR and CDR2 FQNEAQ (reference sequence). The CDR3 totals 13 residues. The CDR3 DNA reads as TGTGCCAGCAGCTTAGCGGCTTGGGTTGAAGCTTTCTTT. It codes for CASSLAAWVEAFF.

V is TRBV12-3 or TRBV12-4 and J is TRBJ1-6, with D unresolved. The CDR3 contains 16 residues. Deletions cut 0 bases from V and 7 bases from J, with 13 bases between. CDR3 nucleotides: TGTGCCAGCAGTTTAGCGGGAACAGCCGTGAATTCACCCCTCCACTTT. This codes for CASSLAGTAVNSPLHF.

About this clonotype itself: A much bigger clone sits one base away, suggesting this may be a read error. V is TRBV3-1 and J is TRBJ1-5; 7 bases align to TRBD1. Per the germline V gene, CDR1 is LGHDT and CDR2 is YNNKEL (reference sequence). CDR3 length: 13 amino acids. CDR3 sequence: CASSQGQSQHQHF. The CDR3 region has the DNA TGTGCCAGCAGCCAGGGACAGAGTCAGCACCAGCATTTT.

This clonotype was counted many times. The chain links TRBV27 to TRBJ1-5; 11 bases align to TRBD1. The CDR3 covers 15 residues. J gave up 6 bases and V 5 bases, and 6 bases lay outside the gene matches. Germline values: CDR1 MNHEY, CDR2 SMNVEV (reference sequence). The CDR3 is CASSPRGQGVQPQHF. CDR3 coding DNA: TGTGCCAGCAGTCCGCGGGGACAGGGGGTTCAGCCCCAGCATTTT.

This clonotype has a handful of counts. The chain recombines TRBV20-1 with TRBJ1-1, with D perhaps matching TRBD1 (5 bases). Deletions cut 6 bases from V and 1 base from J, with 12 bases between. Germline assignment: CDR1 DFQATT and CDR2 SNEGSKA (reference sequence). The CDR3 sequence is 13 residues long. The CDR3 DNA reads as TGCAGTGCAGAGACAGTTGGGAACACTGAAGCTTTCTTT. This sequence encodes CSAETVGNTEAFF.

This clonotype showed up just a few times. The chain carries TRBV6-1 and TRBJ2-1, with D maybe TRBD1 (6 bases). CDR1 MNHNS and CDR2 SASEGT come from the germline V gene. This CDR3 contains 14 residues. V was cut by 3 bases and J by 4 bases, with 10 bases left in between. The CDR3 is CASSDVRGYNEQFF. The CDR3 nucleotides read TGTGCCAGCAGTGATGTCAGGGGTTACAATGAGCAGTTCTTC.

This clonotype was counted many times. This chain uses TRBV10-3 with TRBJ2-5; 7 positions agree with TRBD2. The length of the CDR3 is 15 residues. The V gene end was trimmed by 2 bases and the J gene end by 3 bases; junction bases not matched to a gene: 6. Germline loops: CDR1 ENHRY, CDR2 SYGVKD. DNA for the CDR3: TGTGCCATCAGTGAGCGGCTAGCGGCGGAAGAGACCCAGTACTTC. Protein product: CAISERLAAEETQYF.

This clonotype has only one observation. The rearrangement uses TRBV5-4 and TRBJ2-1; D possibly corresponds to TRBD1 (5 bases). The germline V gene encodes CDR1 SGHNT and CDR2 YYREEE (reference sequence). CDR3 length: 16 amino acids. The ends were cut back, 4 bases at V and 3 bases at J, with 17 bases in the middle. The CDR3 sequence is CASSPGLTTDYNEQFF. In nucleotides, the CDR3 is TGTGCCAGCAGCCCAGGCCTGACGACAGACTACAATGAGCAGTTCTTC.

This clonotype was seen at least ten times. This rearrangement joins TRBV6-5 to TRBJ1-1; D might be TRBD1 (5 bases). CDR3 length: 13 residues. Germline CDR1 MNHEY, CDR2 SVGAGI. V lost 4 bases, J lost 4 bases, and 10 bases lay in between. CDR3 coding DNA: TGTGCCAGCAGTTTCGGCAGGGCCACTGAAGCTTTCTTT. Its translation: CASSFGRATEAFF.

The V gene is TRBV6-5, the J gene TRBJ1-1; tentative D call: TRBD1 (5 bases). Trimming left V 2 bases short and J 3 bases short, with 7 bases between. Germline V CDR1 and CDR2: MNHEY, SVGAGI. The CDR3 is 13 residues long. CDR3 sequence (DNA): TGTGCCAGCAGTTACCGGGGGGACACTGAAGCTTTCTTT. Translating it yields CASSYRGDTEAFF.

This clonotype occurred a few times. This chain joins TRBV5-1 and TRBJ2-7; 11 bases are shared with TRBD2. Germline V gene sequence: CDR1 SGHRS, CDR2 YFSETQ. The ends lost 4 bases at V and 2 bases at J; junction bases unmatched: 8. The CDR3 covers 16 residues. CDR3 protein: CASSPATSGTTYEQYF. Written as DNA, the CDR3 is TGCGCCAGCAGCCCAGCGACTAGCGGGACCACCTACGAGCAGTACTTC.

This clonotype was counted only a few times. The chain combines TRBV6-2 or TRBV6-3 with TRBJ2-2; no definite D call. The CDR3 is made up of 12 amino acids. V was shortened by 10 bases and J by 7 bases, with 13 bases between the two germline ends. Germline V gives CDR1 MNHEY, CDR2 SVGEGT. CDR3 residues: CATGPGSGELFF. The CDR3 DNA sequence: TGTGCCACGGGTCCGGGCAGCGGGGAGCTGTTTTTT.

This clonotype was observed a handful of times. DNA for the CDR3: TGTGCCAGCAGTTTACCTACAGGGGGCGCGAACACTGAAGCTTTCTTT. Translating it yields CASSLPTGGANTEAFF. The chain links TRBV12-3 or TRBV12-4 to TRBJ1-1, with 9 bases fitting TRBD1. The CDR3 contains 16 residues. Trimming cost V 2 bases and J 1 base; bases outside gene matches: 5.

This chain uses TRBV18 with TRBJ2-3; the D gene is possibly TRBD1 (5 bases). CDR3 length: 13 residues. Germline V gives CDR1 KGHSH, CDR2 LQKENI. V lost 7 bases to trimming and J lost 5 bases, with 13 bases between them. CDR3 in amino acids: CASYPGLVDTQYF. The CDR3 DNA reads as TGTGCCAGCTACCCAGGGTTGGTAGATACGCAGTATTTT.

The CDR3 DNA follows: TGTGCCAGCAGCGGGGGGACAGGGGGTACGTTCTTC. Amino acid sequence: CASSGGTGGTFF. V and J are TRBV7-3 and TRBJ2-1; 11 nucleotides match TRBD1. This CDR3 has 12 amino acids. Germline-derived CDR1 and CDR2 are SGHTA and FQGTGA. Trimming cost V 5 bases and J 15 bases; bases outside gene matches: 6.

This clonotype appeared many times. The rearrangement uses TRBV7-9 and TRBJ2-1, with 7 positions matching TRBD1. With 7 bases clipped from V and 0 bases from J, the junction kept 18 bases outside the gene matches. The CDR3 loop spans 19 amino acids. Per germline, CDR1 SEHNR and CDR2 FQNEAQ (reference sequence). The DNA for the CDR3 is TGTGCCAGCAAAGTAAAGGGAAAGACAGGGCCCTCCTCCTACAATGAGCAGTTCTTC. Protein sequence: CASKVKGKTGPSSYNEQFF.

This clonotype was counted between two and nine times. The V call is TRBV6-1, the J call TRBJ2-7; 7 bases are a match to TRBD1. The ends lost 9 bases at V and 2 bases at J; junction bases unmatched: 7. This CDR3 spans 13 amino acids. The V gene's germline CDR1 is MNHNS and CDR2 SASEGT. The CDR3 nucleotides are TGTGCCAGTCGAGACAGGGTCCCCTACGAGCAGTACTTC. Protein product: CASRDRVPYEQYF.

The chain links TRBV29-1 to TRBJ2-1; D perhaps matches TRBD2 (5 bases). The CDR3 consists of 13 residues. CDR1 is SQVTM and CDR2 is ANQGSEA in the germline V gene. V was cut by 4 bases and J by 7 bases, with 14 bases left in between. CDR3 amino acids: CSVVGGRRNEQFF. DNA for the CDR3: TGCAGCGTTGTGGGCGGGCGGCGGAATGAGCAGTTCTTC.

A few counts support this clonotype. The CDR3 nucleotides read TGTGCCAGCTCACCGCGCCGCCCGGGGGCCATCTACGAGCAGTACTTC. Amino acid sequence: CASSPRRPGAIYEQYF. The chain employs TRBV18 and TRBJ2-7; D assignment may be TRBD1 or TRBD2 (6 bases each). Trimming took off 3 bases at V and 3 bases at J, with 18 bases between the two ends. CDR1 is KGHSH, CDR2 LQKENI, per germline. The CDR3 length is 16 residues. Using reference TRBV18 and TRBJ2-7 for the parts outside the CDR3, the full variable domain is NAGVMQNPRHLVRRRGQEARLRCSPMKGHSHVYWYRQLPEEGLKFMVYLQKENIIDESGMPKERFSAEFPKEGPSILRIQQVVRGDSAAYFCASSPRRPGAIYEQYFGPGTRLTVT.

This clonotype was recorded many times. This chain links TRBV19 with TRBJ1-4, with a possible D match to TRBD1 (5 bases). The CDR3 is 16 amino acids. The ends were cut back, 4 bases at V and 5 bases at J, with 17 bases in the middle. From germline, CDR1 is LNHDA and CDR2 SQIVND (reference sequence). CDR3 in amino acids: CASSTGPGTENEKLFF. The CDR3 coding sequence is TGTGCCAGTAGTACGGGCCCCGGGACCGAAAATGAAAAACTGTTTTTT. Full variable domain (missing parts from reference TRBV19 and TRBJ1-4): DGGITQSPKYLFRKEGQNVTLSCEQNLNHDAMYWYRQDPGQGLRLIYYSQIVNDFQKGDIAEGYSVSREKKESFPLTVTSAQKNPTAFYLCASSTGPGTENEKLFFGSGTQLSVL.

The chain links TRBV27 to TRBJ1-6; D unresolved. The CDR3 runs 13 residues. Germline loops: CDR1 MNHEY, CDR2 SMNVEV (reference sequence). V was pared by 5 bases and J by 10 bases, with 12 bases between. CDR3 in DNA: TGTGCCAGCAGTCCCTACACTAAGTCACCCCTCCACTTT. It translates to CASSPYTKSPLHF.

This clonotype occurred many times. This chain uses TRBV12-3 or TRBV12-4 with TRBJ2-1; 8 nucleotides align to TRBD2. V lost 5 bases, J lost 0 bases, and 9 bases stayed unmatched. This CDR3 comprises 17 residues. CDR3 residues: CASSPSTSGSSYNEQFF. The CDR3 region has the DNA TGTGCCAGCAGTCCTTCCACTAGCGGAAGCTCCTACAATGAGCAGTTCTTC.

This clonotype appeared many times. The V gene is TRBV5-1, the J gene TRBJ2-2; D is unresolved. V was trimmed by 1 base and J by 7 bases, leaving 5 bases between them. CDR1 and CDR2 from the germline V gene are SGHRS and YFSETQ. The CDR3 is 12 residues long. CDR3 sequence: CASSLQVGELFF. In DNA, the CDR3 is TGCGCCAGCAGCTTGCAAGTCGGGGAGCTGTTTTTT. Full variable domain (outside the CDR3, taken from reference TRBV5-1 and TRBJ2-2): KAGVTQTPRYLIKTRGQQVTLSCSPISGHRSVSWYQQTPGQGLQFLFEYFSETQRNKGNFPGRFSGRQFSNSRSEMNVSTLELGDSALYLCASSLQVGELFFGEGSRLTVL.

This clonotype was observed a few times. The gene calls are TRBV5-4 and TRBJ1-2; D gene uncertain. V was cut by 4 bases and J by 4 bases, with 11 bases left in between. The germline V gene has CDR1 SGHNT and CDR2 YYREEE (reference sequence). The CDR3 is 13 residues long. The CDR3 DNA sequence: TGTGCCAGCAGCCCCAGGACTCTCTATGGCTACACCTTC. Encoded protein: CASSPRTLYGYTF.

This clonotype was counted at least ten times. The V call is TRBV29-1, the J call TRBJ2-7, with 7 nucleotides matching TRBD1. V shed 5 bases, J shed 2 bases, and the junction held 9 bases outside the gene matches. Germline CDR1 is SQVTM and CDR2 is ANQGSEA. The CDR3 is made up of 14 amino acids. The CDR3 nucleotides read TGCAGCGTTTCACAGGGGCTCGAAGCCTACGAGCAGTACTTC. It is translated as CSVSQGLEAYEQYF.

This clonotype was seen repeatedly, ten times or more. The CDR3 reads CASSYAGVVTGELFF. CDR3 nucleotides: TGTGCCAGCAGTTATGCGGGGGTGGTCACCGGGGAGCTGTTTTTT. The chain recombines TRBV6-2 or TRBV6-3 with TRBJ2-2; 7 bases match TRBD2. Germline loops: CDR1 MNHEY, CDR2 SVGEGT. The junction had 5 bases not matched to a gene; V was cut back by 3 bases and J by 4 bases. The CDR3 has 15 amino acids.

This clonotype appeared many times. The chain recombines TRBV7-2 with TRBJ2-7; D call uncertain. In germline, CDR1 is SGHTA, CDR2 FQGNSA. The CDR3 is 14 residues long. V lost 5 bases and J 2 bases, leaving 13 bases between the germline ends. CDR3 region: CASSPLAQPYEQYF. CDR3 DNA sequence: TGTGCCAGCAGCCCCTTGGCCCAGCCCTACGAGCAGTACTTC.

This clonotype turned up a few times. V is TRBV7-9 and J is TRBJ2-2; 8 bases align to TRBD1. V was clipped by 7 bases and J by 0 bases; unmatched bases: 7. The CDR3 consists of 16 residues. The V gene's germline CDR1 is SEHNR and CDR2 FQNEAQ (reference sequence). CDR3 region: CASISPDRANTGELFF. The DNA for the CDR3 is TGTGCCAGCATTTCTCCGGACAGGGCGAACACCGGGGAGCTGTTTTTT.